The clone carrying this TCR beta chain was recorded a few times. No antigen is known for it. These data are taken from a study of molecular identifiers for immune sequencing clone quantification. Study-wide points: Clones that exceeded 20 RNA copies held over 98% of effector molecules, yet under 1% in naive cells.

Each CDR3 protein is one row after TCRdb ran MiXCR on the PCR reads. The sample yields approximately 320,000 distinct CDR3 sequences, roughly 23% seen once. Naive CD8 T cells were picked out by sorting for CD8+CD4-CCR7+CD45RA+. This CDR3 contains 11 residues. CDR1 and CDR2 from the germline V gene are LNHDA and SQIVND (reference sequence). V was shortened by 3 bases and J by 10 bases, with 9 bases between the two germline ends. Sequenced input: naive CD8+ T cells from blood, with Jurkat cell RNA spiked in. Subset specified: FACS-sorted CD8+CD4-CCR7+CD45RA+ naive T cells. The receptor was isolated from a human donor in good health. Some libraries in this study had Jurkat cell RNA spiked in. The rearrangement links TRBV19 to TRBJ1-2; D unresolved. This CDR3 is CASSIAGIYTF. As DNA, the CDR3 is TGTGCCAGTAGTATCGCAGGAATCTACACCTTC.